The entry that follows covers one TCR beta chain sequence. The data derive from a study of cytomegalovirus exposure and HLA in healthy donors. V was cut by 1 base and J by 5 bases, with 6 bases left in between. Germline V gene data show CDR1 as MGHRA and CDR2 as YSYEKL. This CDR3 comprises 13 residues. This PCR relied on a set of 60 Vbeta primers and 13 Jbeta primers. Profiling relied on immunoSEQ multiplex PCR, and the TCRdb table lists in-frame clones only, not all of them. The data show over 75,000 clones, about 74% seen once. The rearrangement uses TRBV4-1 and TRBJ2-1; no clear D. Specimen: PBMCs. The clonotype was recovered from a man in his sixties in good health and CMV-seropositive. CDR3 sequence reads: CASSQGSDNEQFF. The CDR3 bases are TGCGCCAGCAGCCAAGGCAGTGACAATGAGCAGTTCTTC.